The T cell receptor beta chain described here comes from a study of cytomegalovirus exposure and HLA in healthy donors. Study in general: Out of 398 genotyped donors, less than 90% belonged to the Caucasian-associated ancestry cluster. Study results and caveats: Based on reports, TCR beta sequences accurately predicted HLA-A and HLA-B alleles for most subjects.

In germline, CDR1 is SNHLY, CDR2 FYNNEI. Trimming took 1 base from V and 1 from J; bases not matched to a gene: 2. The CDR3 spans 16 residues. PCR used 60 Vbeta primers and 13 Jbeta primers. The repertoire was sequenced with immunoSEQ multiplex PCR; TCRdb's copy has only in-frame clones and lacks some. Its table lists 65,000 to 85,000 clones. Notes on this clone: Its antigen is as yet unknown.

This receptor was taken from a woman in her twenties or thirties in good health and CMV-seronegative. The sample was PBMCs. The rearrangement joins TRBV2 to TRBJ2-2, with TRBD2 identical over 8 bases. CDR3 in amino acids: CASSEGLAGNTGELFF. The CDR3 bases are TGTGCCAGCAGTGAAGGGCTAGCGGGGAACACCGGGGAGCTGTTTTTT.